This TCR beta chain was obtained from a study of CD8 T cells in ankylosing spondylitis. Study-wide findings and caveats: Prior work had noted some motif variants in reactive arthritis blood and synovial fluid. There was reportedly significant enrichment of clones that were disease-linked in matched ankylosing spondylitis synovial fluid. One TCR beta motif, made up of eight highly homologous variants, appeared characteristic of ankylosing spondylitis blood.

The germline V gene encodes CDR1 DFQATT and CDR2 SNEGSKA (reference sequence). Unmatched junction bases numbered 9, after V lost 1 base and J lost 0 bases. The CDR3 runs 17 residues. A word on this clonotype: The target antigen is unknown.

Quantitative 5'-RACE with molecular barcodes generated TCR beta libraries. TCRdb reprocessed the 5' RACE reads with MiXCR, giving one entry per CDR3 protein. This sample has 130,000 to 150,000 distinct CDR3 sequences, with roughly 8% found just once. The J gene is TRBJ1-3, the V gene TRBV20-1; 7 bases align to TRBD1. This clonotype was sampled from a male donor with ankylosing spondylitis. The sequenced material came from synovial fluid, either unsorted or a sorted T cell fraction (not recorded which). The CDR3 nucleotides read TGCAGTGCTAGAGGACTGTCGGGGGACAGCTCTGGAAACACCATATATTTT. Its protein is CSARGLSGDSSGNTIYF.